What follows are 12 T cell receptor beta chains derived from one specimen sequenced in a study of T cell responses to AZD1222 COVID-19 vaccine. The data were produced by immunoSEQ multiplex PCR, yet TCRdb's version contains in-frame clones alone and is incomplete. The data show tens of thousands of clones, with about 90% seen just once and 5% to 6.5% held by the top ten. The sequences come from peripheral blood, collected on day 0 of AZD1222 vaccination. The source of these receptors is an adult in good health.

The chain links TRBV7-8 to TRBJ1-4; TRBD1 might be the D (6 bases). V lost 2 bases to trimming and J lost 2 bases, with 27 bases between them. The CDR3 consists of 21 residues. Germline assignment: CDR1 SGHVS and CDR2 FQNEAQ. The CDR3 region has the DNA TGTGCCAGCAGCTTATATTGGGGGGGCGATAGAACCTTGAGGACTAATGAAAAACTGTTTTTT. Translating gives CASSLYWGGDRTLRTNEKLFF.

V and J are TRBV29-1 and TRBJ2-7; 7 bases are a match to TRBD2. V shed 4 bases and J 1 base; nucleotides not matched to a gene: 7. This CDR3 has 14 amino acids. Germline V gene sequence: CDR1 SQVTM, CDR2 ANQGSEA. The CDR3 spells CSVGAPGGSYEQYF. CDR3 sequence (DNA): TGCAGCGTTGGAGCTCCCGGGGGGTCCTACGAGCAGTACTTC.

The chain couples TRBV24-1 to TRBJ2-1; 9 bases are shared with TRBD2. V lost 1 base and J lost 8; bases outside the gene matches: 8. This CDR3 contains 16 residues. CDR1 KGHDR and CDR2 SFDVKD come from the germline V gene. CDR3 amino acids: CATSDFAGGSFDEQFF. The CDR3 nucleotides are TGTGCCACCAGTGATTTCGCGGGAGGGAGCTTTGATGAGCAGTTCTTC.

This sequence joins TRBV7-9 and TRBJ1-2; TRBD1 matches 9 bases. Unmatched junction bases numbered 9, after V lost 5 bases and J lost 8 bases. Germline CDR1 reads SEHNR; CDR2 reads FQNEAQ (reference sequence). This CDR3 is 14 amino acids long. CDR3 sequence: CASSQGQGEEGYTF. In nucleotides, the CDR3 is TGTGCCAGCAGCCAGGGACAGGGAGAGGAAGGCTACACCTTC.

The CDR3 is CASSQVQAFF. The DNA of the CDR3 is TGTGCCAGCAGCCAGGTGCAAGCTTTCTTT. The chain employs TRBV28 and TRBJ1-1; no clear D gene. Germline CDR1 is MDHEN and CDR2 is SYDVKM. Trimming left V 6 bases short and J 9 bases short, with 8 bases between. This CDR3 has 10 residues.

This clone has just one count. The CDR3 bases are TGCGCCAGCGCCATCGAACACTCGAACACTGAAGCTTTCTTT. This gives the protein CASAIEHSNTEAFF. The J gene is TRBJ1-1, the V gene TRBV4-3; no firm D call. The CDR3 has 14 amino acids. The V and J ends lost 8 bases and 1 base respectively, with 14 bases between them. Per germline, CDR1 LGHNA and CDR2 YSLEER.

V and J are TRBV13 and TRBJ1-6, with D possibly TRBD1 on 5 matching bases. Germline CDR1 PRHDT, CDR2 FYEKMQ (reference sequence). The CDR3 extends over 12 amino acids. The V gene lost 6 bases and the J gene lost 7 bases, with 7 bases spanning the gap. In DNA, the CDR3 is TGTGCCAGCAGGGGACCCAATTCACCCCTCCACTTT. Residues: CASRGPNSPLHF.

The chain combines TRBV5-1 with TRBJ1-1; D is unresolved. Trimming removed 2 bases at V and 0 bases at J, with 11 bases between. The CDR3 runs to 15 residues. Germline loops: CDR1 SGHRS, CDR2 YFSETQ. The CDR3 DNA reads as TGCGCCAGCAGCTTTTTGGCAGAGATGAACACTGAAGCTTTCTTT. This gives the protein CASSFLAEMNTEAFF.

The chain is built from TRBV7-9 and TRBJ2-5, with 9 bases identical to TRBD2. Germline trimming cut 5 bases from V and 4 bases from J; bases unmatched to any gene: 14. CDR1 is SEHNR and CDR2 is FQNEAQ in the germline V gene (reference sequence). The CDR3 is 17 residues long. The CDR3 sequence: CASSPEAASGNRETQYF. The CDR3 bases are TGTGCCAGCAGCCCAGAGGCCGCTAGCGGGAACCGAGAGACCCAGTACTTC.

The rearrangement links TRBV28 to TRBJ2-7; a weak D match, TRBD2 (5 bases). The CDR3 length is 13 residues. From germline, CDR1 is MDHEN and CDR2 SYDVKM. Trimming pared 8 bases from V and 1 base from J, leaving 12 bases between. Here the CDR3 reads CASGHRLSYEQYF. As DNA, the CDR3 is TGTGCCAGCGGTCACCGACTATCCTACGAGCAGTACTTC. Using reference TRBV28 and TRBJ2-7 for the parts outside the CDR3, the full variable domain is DVKVTQSSRYLVKRTGEKVFLECVQDMDHENMFWYRQDPGLGLRLIYFSYDVKMKEKGDIPEGYSVSREKKERFSLILESASTNQTSMYLCASGHRLSYEQYFGPGTRLTVT.

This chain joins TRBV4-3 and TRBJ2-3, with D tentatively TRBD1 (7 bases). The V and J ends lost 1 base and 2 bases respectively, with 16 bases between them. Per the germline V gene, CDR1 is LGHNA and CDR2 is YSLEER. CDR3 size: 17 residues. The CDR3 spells CASSQGPDRTTTDTQYF. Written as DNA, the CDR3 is TGCGCCAGCAGCCAAGGCCCGGACAGGACTACCACAGATACGCAGTATTTT.

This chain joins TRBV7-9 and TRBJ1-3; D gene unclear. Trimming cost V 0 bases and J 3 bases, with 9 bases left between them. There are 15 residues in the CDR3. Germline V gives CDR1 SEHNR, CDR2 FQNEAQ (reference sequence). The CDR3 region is CASSLAGGVGNTIYF. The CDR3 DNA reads TGTGCCAGCAGCTTAGCAGGCGGTGTTGGAAACACCATATATTTT.